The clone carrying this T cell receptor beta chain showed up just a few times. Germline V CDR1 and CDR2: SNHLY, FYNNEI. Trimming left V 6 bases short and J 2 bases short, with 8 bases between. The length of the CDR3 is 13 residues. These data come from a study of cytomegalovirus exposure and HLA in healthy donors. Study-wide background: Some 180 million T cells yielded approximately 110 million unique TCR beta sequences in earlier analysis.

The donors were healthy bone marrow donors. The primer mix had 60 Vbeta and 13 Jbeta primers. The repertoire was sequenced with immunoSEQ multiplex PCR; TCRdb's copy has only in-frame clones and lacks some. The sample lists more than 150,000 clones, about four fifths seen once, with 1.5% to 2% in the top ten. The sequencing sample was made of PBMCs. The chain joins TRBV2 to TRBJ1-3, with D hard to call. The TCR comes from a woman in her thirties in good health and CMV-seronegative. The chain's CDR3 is CASRLDPGNTIYF. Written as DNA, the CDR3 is TGTGCCAGCAGACTAGACCCTGGAAACACCATATATTTT.